This paragraph covers one TCR beta chain sequence. What it binds is unknown. V dropped 5 bases and J dropped 7; count of bases not matched to a gene: 10. Germline loops: CDR1 LGHNA, CDR2 YNFKEQ. The CDR3 sequence is 15 residues long. The sample comes from a study of shared clonotypes between healthy human individuals. For the study at large: CD4 naive cells filled three plates per donor, CD4 memory three, CD8 naive two and CD8 memory one.

Findings of the study overall: Clonotype sharing among donors was expected to depend on sequencing depth. Sampling used blood alone; tissue repertoires probably differ.

Template for every sorted-subset replicate PCR totaled about 0.2 ug DNA, around 33,000 T cell genomes. Assay: immunoSEQ multiplex PCR; the TCRdb copy retains only in-frame clones and omits some. This table has about 380,000 clones, about 96% appearing once. The V gene is TRBV4-2, the J gene TRBJ2-3; TRBD1 matches 9 bases. The sequencing input was memory CD8+ T cells sorted from blood. Subset: CD45RO+ cells pooled with CCR7-negative TemRA cells. This TCR derives from a young man in good health. The CDR3 nucleotides read TGTGCCAGCAGCGTACGGGACAGGGATAAAAATACGCAGTATTTT. As protein: CASSVRDRDKNTQYF.